The source of this T cell receptor beta chain is a study of regulatory T cells in long-lasting Graves disease. Time point noted: newly diagnosed GD, antithyroid drugs for less than 3 months. Generation of the TCR library employed RNA extracted from PBMCs. This clonotype was detected ten times or more. HTBI primers from iRepertoire and Arm-PCR of CDR3 regions yielded the TCR beta libraries. TCRdb processed the multiplex PCR reads anew with MiXCR; each CDR3 protein has one entry. The sample lists 450,000 to 600,000 distinct CDR3 sequences; roughly 14% were seen once. In addition, the sample was reused for a study of T cells in Graves' hyperthyroidism and ophthalmopathy. That work contributes: Diagnoses were established using clinical symptoms, serum thyroxine and TRAb, thyroid ultrasound and orbital computed tomography. The HTBI primer set drove a first-round RT-PCR of the TCR CDR3. Ophthalmopathy was predicted by the model a median of approximately six months ahead of onset.

The starting material was peripheral blood mononuclear cells (PBMCs), obtained at new diagnosis, from a patient treated with antithyroid drugs. The sequence was collected from a man aged 25-40 years with Graves disease.

The CDR3: CSAAGGSTDTQYF. DNA of the CDR3: TGCAGTGCCGCGGGAGGCAGCACAGATACGCAGTATTTT. The rearrangement links TRBV20-1 to TRBJ2-3, with TRBD2 identical over 8 bases. Losses at the gene ends were 6 bases for V and 0 bases for J; bases not matched to a gene: 2. Germline CDR1 is DFQATT and CDR2 is SNEGSKA (reference sequence). The CDR3 is 13 amino acids.